Detailed here is one TCR beta chain. This sample was taken from a study of blood T cell repertoires in COVID-19. Study summary: Some COVID-19 samples were acute and others convalescent; all came from the United States, Italy and Spain. PBMCs, B-cell-depleted T cells, or T cells were the source of the cDNA or gDNA that made up the material.

Seattle patient enrollment occurred during active infection, with longitudinal follow-up thereafter. The CDR3 length is 14 residues. V lost 3 bases, J lost 4 bases, and 2 bases stayed unmatched. From germline, CDR1 is SGHRS and CDR2 YFSETQ. Source study methods: By means of reference gene primer amplification, nucleated cell counts were estimated. Using immunoSEQ multiplex PCR, the repertoire was profiled, and TCRdb retains in-frame clones only, with some absent. The V and J calls and the clone size are those of that table, but D and trimming were determined from the DNA. Found here are tens of thousands of clones, 89% of them singletons; the top ten hold roughly 5%.

The gene calls are TRBV5-1 and TRBJ2-7, with 12 positions matching TRBD2. Specimen: peripheral blood. The source is a man in his 60s with COVID-19, enrolled during active disease. CDR3 sequence reads: CASSWTSGTYEQYF. In DNA form, the CDR3 reads TGCGCCAGCAGCTGGACTAGCGGGACTTACGAGCAGTACTTC.